Shown below are 14 T cell receptor beta chains from a single sample sequenced in a study of T cell repertoires in cytomegalovirus infection. TCRdb re-called the reads through MiXCR, storing one row per CDR3 protein. The sample yields hundreds of thousands of distinct CDR3 sequences, roughly 15% seen once. Specimen: PBMCs. Receptors originate from a human donor in good health (CMV status not recorded). Some clones in this sample may be carry-over from other donors' samples.

This clonotype occurred a few times. The V call is TRBV11-2, the J call TRBJ2-7; 12 nucleotides match TRBD1. Germline assignment: CDR1 SGHAT and CDR2 FQNNGV. J lost 3 bases, V lost 5 bases, and 5 bases had no gene match. The CDR3 sequence is 15 residues long. CDR3 residues: CASSPRDRGHYEQYF. In nucleotides, the CDR3 is TGTGCCAGCAGCCCTCGGGACAGGGGGCACTACGAGCAGTACTTC. Filled out from reference TRBV11-2 and TRBJ2-7, the complete variable domain reads EAGVAQSPRYKIIEKRQSVAFWCNPISGHATLYWYQQILGQGPKLLIQFQNNGVVDDSQLPKDRFSAERLKGVDSTLKIQPAKLEDSAVYLCASSPRDRGHYEQYFGPGTRLTVT.

There are a few counts of this clonotype. The chain has TRBV20-1 and TRBJ2-7; 7 positions agree with TRBD1. The CDR3 is made up of 15 amino acids. V was pared by 1 base and J by 4 bases, with 10 bases of the junction left unmatched. CDR1 is DFQATT, CDR2 SNEGSKA, per germline (reference sequence). The CDR3: CSARGPPGGAYEQYF. The CDR3 DNA sequence: TGCAGTGCTAGAGGACCTCCAGGGGGAGCGTACGAGCAGTACTTC.

This chain joins TRBV5-8 and TRBJ1-6, with D maybe TRBD1 (5 bases). The CDR3 consists of 17 residues. Germline assignment: CDR1 SGHTS and CDR2 YDEGEE. With 4 bases removed from V and 0 bases from J, the gap between germline ends came to 14 bases. The CDR3 protein is CASSRGRPSSYNSPLHF. The CDR3 nucleotides are TGTGCCAGCAGCCGGGGACGCCCGAGCTCCTATAATTCACCCCTCCACTTT.

The chain carries TRBV5-1 and TRBJ2-3; the match to TRBD1 covers 9 bases. Germline V gives CDR1 SGHRS, CDR2 YFSETQ. This CDR3 comprises 19 residues. V gave up 0 bases and J gave up 1 base; unmatched junction bases: 12. Written as DNA, the CDR3 is TGCGCCAGCAGCTTGGACAAGAGAACAGGGGGCTTCGGCACAGATACGCAGTATTTT. Protein sequence: CASSLDKRTGGFGTDTQYF.

This clonotype was counted many times. The CDR3 spells CASSRWSGGGQDNEQFF. In nucleotides, the CDR3 is TGTGCCAGCAGTCGGTGGAGCGGGGGGGGGCAGGACAATGAGCAGTTCTTC. The rearrangement links TRBV28 to TRBJ2-1; 10 bases map to TRBD2. From germline, CDR1 is MDHEN and CDR2 SYDVKM. Trimming took 5 bases from V and 5 from J; bases not matched to a gene: 12. The CDR3 is 17 amino acids.

This chain connects TRBV5-1 to TRBJ2-2; D is possibly TRBD1 or TRBD2 (6 bases each). This CDR3 spans 14 amino acids. Germline V lookup: CDR1 SGHRS, CDR2 YFSETQ. With 5 bases removed from V and 4 bases from J, the gap between germline ends came to 12 bases. The CDR3 region is CASSPGASTGELFF. The CDR3, as DNA: TGCGCCAGCAGTCCGGGGGCGAGCACCGGGGAGCTGTTTTTT.

This clonotype was seen a handful of times. The chain recombines TRBV6-6 with TRBJ1-5; D is possibly TRBD1 (6 bases). Germline assignment: CDR1 MNHNY and CDR2 SVGAGI (reference sequence). The CDR3 length is 14 residues. V lost 5 bases, J lost 2 bases, and 10 bases lay in between. CDR3 coding DNA: TGTGCCAGCAGTAAACAGGGAGGCAATCAGCCCCAGCATTTT. This gives the protein CASSKQGGNQPQHF.

This clonotype appeared many times. The chain has TRBV7-2 and TRBJ2-2; TRBD2 matches 7 bases. The CDR3 spans 16 residues. In germline, CDR1 is SGHTA, CDR2 FQGNSA. Trimming at V came to 5 bases and at J to 4 bases, leaving 10 bases not matched to a gene. CDR3 amino acids: CASSMGLPRGTGELFF. The CDR3 DNA is TGTGCCAGCAGCATGGGACTACCGCGGGGCACCGGGGAGCTGTTTTTT.

Ten or more counts support this clonotype. The chain carries TRBV5-1 and TRBJ2-7; TRBD2 is a possible D gene (6 bases). V was trimmed by 4 bases and J by 10 bases, leaving 18 bases between them. Germline CDR1 reads SGHRS; CDR2 reads YFSETQ. The CDR3 runs to 13 residues. This chain's CDR3 is CASSTAGTDNQYF. CDR3 DNA sequence: TGCGCCAGCAGCACCGCCGGGACTGACAATCAGTACTTC.

This clonotype was seen many times. The chain uses TRBV12-3 or TRBV12-4 and TRBJ1-1, with a possible D match to TRBD1 (5 bases). V was shortened by 8 bases and J by 7 bases, with 20 bases between the two germline ends. The CDR3 totals 14 residues. The CDR3 nucleotides are TGTGCCAGCGGATTGGGGCCAGAAAGACTTGAAGCTTTCTTT. Protein: CASGLGPERLEAFF.

This clonotype showed up just a few times. The rearrangement joins TRBV12-3 or TRBV12-4 to TRBJ1-5, with TRBD1 matching over 7 bases. Germline trimming cut 7 bases from V and 6 bases from J; bases unmatched to any gene: 3. CDR3 length: 12 residues. CDR3 DNA sequence: TGTGCCAGCACCTCAGGGGGTCAGCCCCAGCATTTT. This gives the protein CASTSGGQPQHF.

The chain carries TRBV5-4 and TRBJ2-5; D is ambiguous. The CDR3 is 13 amino acids. V gave up 1 base and J gave up 2 bases, with 6 bases separating them. In germline, CDR1 is SGHNT, CDR2 YYREEE (reference sequence). The CDR3 is CASSLPPQETQYF. The CDR3 DNA reads TGTGCCAGCAGCTTGCCTCCACAAGAGACCCAGTACTTC. Filled out from reference TRBV5-4 and TRBJ2-5, the complete variable domain reads ETGVTQSPTHLIKTRGQQVTLRCSSQSGHNTVSWYQQALGQGPQFIFQYYREEENGRGNFPPRFSGLQFPNYSSELNVNALELDDSALYLCASSLPPQETQYFGPGTRLLVL.

The chain has TRBV20-1 and TRBJ2-5; TRBD2 matches 7 bases. CDR1 is DFQATT and CDR2 is SNEGSKA in the germline V gene (reference sequence). This CDR3 spans 15 amino acids. J gave up 2 bases and V 6 bases, and 12 bases lay outside the gene matches. The CDR3, as DNA: TGCAGTGCCGAGGAACAGCGGGGATCACAAGAGACCCAGTACTTC. It codes for CSAEEQRGSQETQYF.

This chain links TRBV20-1 with TRBJ1-5; D uncertain. The ends were cut back, 3 bases at V and 2 bases at J, with 8 bases in the middle. Germline values: CDR1 DFQATT, CDR2 SNEGSKA (reference sequence). The CDR3 length is 13 residues. This CDR3 is CSARGGGNQPQHF. CDR3 in DNA: TGCAGTGCTAGGGGAGGAGGCAATCAGCCCCAGCATTTT.